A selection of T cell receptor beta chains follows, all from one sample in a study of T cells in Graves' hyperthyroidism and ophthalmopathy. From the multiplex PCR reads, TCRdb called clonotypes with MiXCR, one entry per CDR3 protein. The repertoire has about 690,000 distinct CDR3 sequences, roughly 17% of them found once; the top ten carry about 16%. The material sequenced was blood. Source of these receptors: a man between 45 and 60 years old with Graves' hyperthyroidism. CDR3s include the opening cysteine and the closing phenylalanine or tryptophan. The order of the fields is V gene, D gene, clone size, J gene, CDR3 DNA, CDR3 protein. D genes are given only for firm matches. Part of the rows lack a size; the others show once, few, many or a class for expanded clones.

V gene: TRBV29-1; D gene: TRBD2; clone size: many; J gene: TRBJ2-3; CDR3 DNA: TGCAGCGCAACTAGCGGGCCTAGCACAGATACGCAGTATTTT; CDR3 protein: CSATSGPSTDTQYF
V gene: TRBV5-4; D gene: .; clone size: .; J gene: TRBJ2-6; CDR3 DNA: TGTGCCAGCAGCCGCCCAACTAGGGGGGCTGGGGCCAACGTCCTGACTTTC; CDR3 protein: CASSRPTRGAGANVLTF
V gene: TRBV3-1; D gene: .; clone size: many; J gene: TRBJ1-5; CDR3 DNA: TGTGCCAGCAGCCAAGATGGGGGTGGGAATCAGCCCCAGCATTTT; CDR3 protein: CASSQDGGGNQPQHF
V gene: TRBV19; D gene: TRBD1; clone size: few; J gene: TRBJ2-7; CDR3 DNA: TGTGCCAGTGCCGACAGGGGGGGAGACGAGCAGTACTTC; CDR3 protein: CASADRGGDEQYF
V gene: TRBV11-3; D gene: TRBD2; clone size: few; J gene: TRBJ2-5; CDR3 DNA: TGTGCCAGCAGCCCCCGTGGAGCGGGAGGAGAGACCCAGTACTTC; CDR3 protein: CASSPRGAGGETQYF
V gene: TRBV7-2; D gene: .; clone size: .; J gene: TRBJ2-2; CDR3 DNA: TGTGCCAGCGGCCCTCGGGAGAGGGGCACCGGGGAGCTGTTTTTT; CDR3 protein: CASGPRERGTGELFF
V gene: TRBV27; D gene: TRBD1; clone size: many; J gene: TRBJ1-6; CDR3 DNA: TGTGCCAGCAGTGTCGAGACAGGGGGCTCTAATTCACCCCTCCACTTT; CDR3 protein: CASSVETGGSNSPLHF
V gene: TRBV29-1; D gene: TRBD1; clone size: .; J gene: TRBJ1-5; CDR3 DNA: TGCAGCGTGAGACAGGGGAACCCTAATCAGCCCCAGCATTTT; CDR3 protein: CSVRQGNPNQPQHF
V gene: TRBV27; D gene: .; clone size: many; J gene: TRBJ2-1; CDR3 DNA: TGTGCCAGCAGTTACCGAGAGGATAGTTACAATGAGCAGTTCTTC; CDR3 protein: CASSYREDSYNEQFF
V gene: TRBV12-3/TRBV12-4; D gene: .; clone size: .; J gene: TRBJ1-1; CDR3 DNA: TGTGCCAGCAGTTACTCGAGGGGGTCTAGCACTGAAGCTTTCTTT; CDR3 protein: CASSYSRGSSTEAFF
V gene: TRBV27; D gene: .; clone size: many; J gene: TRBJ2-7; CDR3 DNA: TGTGCCAACCCCTCCCCGGCTATGGACGAGCAGTACTTC; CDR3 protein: CANPSPAMDEQYF
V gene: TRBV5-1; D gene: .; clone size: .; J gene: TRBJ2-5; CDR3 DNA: TGCGCCAGCAGCGCGGGACCGAATCAAGAGACCCAGTACTTC; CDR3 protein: CASSAGPNQETQYF
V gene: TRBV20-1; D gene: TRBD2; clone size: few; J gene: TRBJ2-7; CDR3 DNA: TGCAGTGCTAGAGATCCTAGCGGGCCCTATGAGCAGTACTTC; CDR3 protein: CSARDPSGPYEQYF